These 2 T cell receptor beta chains originate from one sample sequenced in a study of CD8+CD57+ T cells in acquired aplastic anemia. The sequenced patients had an expansion of CD8+CD57+ cells seen by flow cytometry. Both TCR beta VDJ combination and CDR3 sequence profiling were carried out. Genomic DNA was the template for this profiling. Each CDR3 protein is one row after TCRdb ran MiXCR on the reads. The sample shows about 58,000 distinct CDR3 sequences, about 56% of them seen only once. Sequencing was performed on sorted CD4+, CD8+, or CD8+CD57+ T cells (not recorded which) from PBMCs. These receptors all stem from a human donor with aplastic anemia.

The rearrangement uses TRBV7-9 and TRBJ2-7; 9 nucleotides match TRBD1. Germline V gene sequence: CDR1 SEHNR, CDR2 FQNEAQ (reference sequence). The CDR3 totals 15 residues. The trim removed 6 bases at V and 1 base at J, leaving 7 bases unmatched. CDR3 amino acids: CASSSGGQGSYEQYF. DNA of the CDR3: TGTGCCAGCAGTTCGGGCGGACAGGGGTCCTACGAGCAGTACTTC.

This clonotype was found many times. CDR3 in amino acids: CASSLNLGTAGNTIYF. The DNA for the CDR3 is TGTGCCAGCAGCTTAAACCTCGGAACAGCTGGAAACACCATATATTTT. The rearrangement uses TRBV11-2 and TRBJ1-3; D gene unclear. Germline V gives CDR1 SGHAT, CDR2 FQNNGV. The CDR3 runs 16 residues. Trimming took 2 bases from V and 2 from J, leaving 13 bases between them.